This TCR beta chain comes out of a study of OX40 agonist ivuxolimab in advanced cancers. Whole-study context: People who had prior anti-PD-1, anti-PD-L1 or anti-CTLA-4 therapy could take part, and under 50% had some.

Autoimmune disease history or systemic immunosuppression meant exclusion. Germline V gene data show CDR1 as SGHTA and CDR2 as FQGNSA. The V end lost 2 bases, the J end lost 5 bases, and 7 bases lay between the germline ends. The CDR3 is 12 residues long. The data were produced by immunoSEQ multiplex PCR, yet TCRdb's version contains in-frame clones alone and is incomplete. The sample shows approximately 70,000 clones, about 88% of them seen only once. The sample holds one count of this clone. The source is an adult with an advanced solid tumor such as melanoma, head and neck, liver or kidney cancer. The sample here was CD4+ or CD8+ T cells sorted from blood, taken in a trial of the OX40 agonist ivuxolimab. The chain joins TRBV7-2 to TRBJ2-7; D remains ambiguous. CDR3 DNA sequence: TGTGCCAGCAGCTTACCTGGTAACGAGCAGTACTTC. Translating gives CASSLPGNEQYF.